Listed below are T cell receptor beta chains from one sample, sequenced in a study of cytomegalovirus exposure and HLA in healthy donors. The protocol was immunoSEQ multiplex PCR, while the TCRdb copy is restricted to in-frame clones and leaves out a portion. The sample holds roughly 150,000 clones, 80% seen once. Sequencing used PBMCs. The source is a man younger than 40 in good health. The CDR3 runs from the conserved cysteine through the conserved F or W. The D gene is left open where the match is weak.

V gene,CDR3 length,D gene,J gene,CDR3 DNA,CDR3 protein
TRBV29-1,15,TRBD1,TRBJ2-1,TGCAGCGCCAACGACAGGGGGAACTCCTACAATGAGCAGTTCTTC,CSANDRGNSYNEQFF
TRBV7-2,19,TRBD2,TRBJ2-1,TGTGCCAGCAGCCCCACATTCCTAGCGGGGGCTCCCTCCTACAATGAGCAGTTCTTC,CASSPTFLAGAPSYNEQFF
TRBV5-3,16,TRBD2,TRBJ2-1,TGTGCCAGAAGCTTGGCTAGCGGGGGCTCCTACAATGAGCAGTTCTTC,CARSLASGGSYNEQFF
TRBV7-9,17,TRBD2,TRBJ2-2,TGTTCCAGCATCCCTCGTGGGGGGGGTCAAGACACCGGGGAGCTGTTTTTT,CSSIPRGGGQDTGELFF
TRBV19,15,TRBD1,TRBJ1-4,TGTGCCAGTAGAACACAGACAGGGGGTAATGAAAAACTGTTTTTT,CASRTQTGGNEKLFF
TRBV27,14,TRBD1,TRBJ2-3,TGTGCCAGCAGTCACAGGGGGCGAACAGATACGCAGTATTTT,CASSHRGRTDTQYF
TRBV9,14,TRBD2,TRBJ2-1,TGTGCCAGCAGCGTAGGGCTAGCGGGAGGTGAGCAGTTCTTC,CASSVGLAGGEQFF
TRBV30,15,-,TRBJ2-6,TGTGCCTGGGGAGGGGGCTGGGTTGGGGCCAACGTCCTGACTTTC,CAWGGGWVGANVLTF
TRBV18,16,-,TRBJ1-4,TGTGCCAGCTCTGGGGCAGCGCGAGCAACTAATGAAAAACTGTTTTTT,CASSGAARATNEKLFF
TRBV9,15,TRBD2,TRBJ2-3,TGTGCCAGCAGCGCTGGACTAGCGGACACAGATACACAGTATTTT,CASSAGLADTDTQYF
TRBV7-9,16,TRBD1,TRBJ2-7,TGTGCCAGCAGCCCGAGATCCGGGACAGAACTTTACGAGCAGTACTTC,CASSPRSGTELYEQYF
TRBV18,15,TRBD1,TRBJ2-7,TGTGCCAGCTCACTACCGGGACAGGGTGTCTACGAGCAGTACTTC,CASSLPGQGVYEQYF
TRBV7-9,14,TRBD1,TRBJ2-1,TGTTCCAGCAGCTTAGGGGGCAACGTCGGTGAGCAGTTCTTC,CSSSLGGNVGEQFF